Sequencing of this TCR beta chain was carried out in a study of response to subunit inactivated influenza vaccine. This CDR3 has 15 amino acids. V gave up 5 bases and J gave up 6 bases; unmatched junction bases: 7. Germline CDR1 and CDR2: ENHRY and SYGVKD. This clonotype was counted ten times or more. Its antigen remains unknown. One entry per CDR3 protein results from TCRdb running MiXCR on the RT-PCR reads. The data show fewer than 800,000 distinct CDR3 sequences, approximately 14% seen once. Notes on the study in general: Authors suggested that a seasonal influenza vaccination recruits few new T cells each time.

The chain recombines TRBV10-3 with TRBJ2-2; 9 nucleotides agree with TRBD2. Sequenced here: PBMCs from blood, sampled 12 days after vaccination. The clonotype was recovered from a man aged 45-60 years who received an inactivated influenza vaccine. The CDR3 is CAISSGTSSAGELFF. The CDR3 DNA is TGTGCCATCAGTTCCGGGACTAGCTCCGCCGGGGAGCTGTTTTTT.